This T cell receptor (beta chain) emerged from a study of T cell repertoires in cytomegalovirus infection. Study summary: TCR beta signatures that were public indicated CMV infection and matching HLA type.

This clonotype is a singleton in its sample. TCRdb re-called the reads with MiXCR, one entry per CDR3 protein. The table records roughly 320,000 distinct CDR3 sequences, about 8.8% of them present only once. Sequenced material: PBMCs. This clonotype was sampled from a human donor in good health (CMV status not recorded). Some clones in this sample may be carry-over from other donors' samples.

The CDR3 sequence: CSASSRDTEAFF. CDR3 nucleotides: TGCAGTGCTAGTTCTCGGGACACTGAAGCTTTCTTT. V gene TRBV20-1 combines with J gene TRBJ1-1, with D unclear. This CDR3 is built from 12 residues. V lost 3 bases, J lost 3 bases, and 8 bases lay in between. Per the germline V gene, CDR1 is DFQATT and CDR2 is SNEGSKA (reference sequence).